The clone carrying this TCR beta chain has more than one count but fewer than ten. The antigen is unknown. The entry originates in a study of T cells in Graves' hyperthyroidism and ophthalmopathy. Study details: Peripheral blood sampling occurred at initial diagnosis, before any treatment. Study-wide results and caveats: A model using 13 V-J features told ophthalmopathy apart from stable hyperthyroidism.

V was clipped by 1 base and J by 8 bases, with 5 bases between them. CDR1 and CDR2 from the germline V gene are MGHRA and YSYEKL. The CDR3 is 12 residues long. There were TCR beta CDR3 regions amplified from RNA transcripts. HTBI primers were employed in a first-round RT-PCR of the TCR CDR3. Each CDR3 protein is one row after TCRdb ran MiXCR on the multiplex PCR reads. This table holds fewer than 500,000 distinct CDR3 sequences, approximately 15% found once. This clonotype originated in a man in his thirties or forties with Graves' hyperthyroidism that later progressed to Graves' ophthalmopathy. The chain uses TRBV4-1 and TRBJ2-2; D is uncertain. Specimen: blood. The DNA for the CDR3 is TGCGCCAGCAGCCAAGTACTTGGGGAGCTGTTTTTT. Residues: CASSQVLGELFF.